In its sample, the clone carrying this TCR beta chain was seen many times. The TCR beta libraries were generated through quantitative 5'-RACE incorporating molecular barcodes. One entry per CDR3 protein, called by TCRdb with MiXCR from the 5' RACE reads. Among over 100,000 distinct CDR3 sequences listed, 9.5% to 12% were seen once. The data are from a study of CD8 T cells in ankylosing spondylitis. With 4 bases removed from V and 3 bases from J, the gap between germline ends came to 13 bases. This CDR3 is built from 14 residues. The rearrangement links TRBV12-3 or TRBV12-4 to TRBJ2-7; perhaps TRBD2 as D (5 bases). Input material: blood, either unsorted or a sorted T cell fraction (not recorded which). This TCR was sampled from a female donor with ankylosing spondylitis or in good health (not recorded which). CDR3 residues: CASSSPGSDYEQYF. The CDR3 DNA reads as TGTGCCAGCAGTTCCCCGGGGAGCGACTACGAGCAGTACTTC.